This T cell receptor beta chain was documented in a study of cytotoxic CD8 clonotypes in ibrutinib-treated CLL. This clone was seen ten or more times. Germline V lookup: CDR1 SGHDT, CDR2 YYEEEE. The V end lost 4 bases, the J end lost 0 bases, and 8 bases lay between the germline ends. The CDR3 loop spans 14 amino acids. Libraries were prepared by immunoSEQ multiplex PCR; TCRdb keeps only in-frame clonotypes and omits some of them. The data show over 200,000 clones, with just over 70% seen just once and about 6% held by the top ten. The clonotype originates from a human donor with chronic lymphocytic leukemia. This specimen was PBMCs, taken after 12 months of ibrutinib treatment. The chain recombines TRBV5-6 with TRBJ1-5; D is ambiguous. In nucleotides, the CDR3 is TGTGCCAGCAGCCAGCGGGGTAGCAATCAGCCCCAGCATTTT. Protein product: CASSQRGSNQPQHF.